Each of the 30 T cell receptor beta chains below was sequenced from the same sample in a study of sequential checkpoint blockade in melanoma. Here immunoSEQ multiplex PCR was the method, and the copy in TCRdb shows in-frame clones only, minus some. This sample has about 27,000 clones, with roughly 80% found just once. Treatment meaning: randomized to nivolumab then ipilimumab (arm A) or the reverse (arm B). Specimen: CD8+ T cells sorted from blood (inferred from file names), collected from a patient given nivolumab and ipilimumab in sequence. Receptors originate from a human donor with melanoma.

The chain employs TRBV27 and TRBJ2-7; D might be TRBD2 (6 bases). V was trimmed by 2 bases and J by 3 bases, leaving 17 bases between them. There are 16 residues in the CDR3. Germline CDR1 reads MNHEY; CDR2 reads SMNVEV (reference sequence). CDR3 sequence (DNA): TGTGCCAGCAGTTTAGCGGGGCCCGACCCCCTCTACGAGCAGTACTTC. This translates into CASSLAGPDPLYEQYF.

This chain connects TRBV7-2 to TRBJ2-1; the D is unclear. Per germline, CDR1 SGHTA and CDR2 FQGNSA. The CDR3 loop spans 16 amino acids. V lost 4 bases and J lost 2, with 15 bases in between. CDR3 residues: CASSSRPSAPYNEQFF. Written as DNA, the CDR3 is TGTGCCAGCAGCTCGAGGCCCAGCGCGCCCTACAATGAGCAGTTCTTC.

The CDR3 region is CASAPGTGSYEQYF. CDR3 in DNA: TGTGCCAGCGCCCCCGGGACAGGATCCTACGAGCAGTACTTC. The chain has TRBV7-2 and TRBJ2-7; 8 nucleotides agree with TRBD1. The V segment lost 8 bases and the J segment 1 base; nucleotides outside the gene matches: 7. This CDR3 has 14 residues. Germline values: CDR1 SGHTA, CDR2 FQGNSA.

This sequence joins TRBV27 and TRBJ1-1, with D maybe TRBD1 (5 bases). Per germline, CDR1 MNHEY and CDR2 SMNVEV (reference sequence). This CDR3 has 16 amino acids. The ends were cut back, 0 bases at V and 4 bases at J, with 15 bases in the middle. The CDR3 loop is CASSLSGRGGGTEAFF. The CDR3 region has the DNA TGTGCCAGCAGTTTATCCGGTCGGGGCGGGGGCACTGAAGCTTTCTTT.

The CDR3 sequence: CASSQEPQGAQYF. In nucleotides, the CDR3 is TGCGCCAGCAGCCAAGAGCCGCAGGGGGCCCAGTACTTC. This chain uses TRBV4-1 with TRBJ2-5; 7 bases match TRBD1. Unmatched junction bases numbered 4, after V lost 0 bases and J lost 9 bases. Germline V CDR1 and CDR2: MGHRA, YSYEKL. This CDR3 is built from 13 residues.

The rearrangement uses TRBV4-2 and TRBJ2-3; 8 bases align to TRBD2. Germline CDR1 reads LGHNA; CDR2 reads YNFKEQ. The length of the CDR3 is 15 residues. J gave up 2 bases and V 1 base, and 2 bases lay outside the gene matches. CDR3 nucleotides: TGTGCCAGCAGCCAAGCGGGGGGGGCCACAGATACGCAGTATTTT. Translated: CASSQAGGATDTQYF.

The CDR3 nucleotides read TGCGCCAGCAGCCAAGTATATCTCGGGACTAGCAATGAGCAGTTCTTC. Translating gives CASSQVYLGTSNEQFF. The genes are TRBV4-1 and TRBJ2-1, with 8 bases lining up with TRBD2. The V gene's germline CDR1 is MGHRA and CDR2 YSYEKL. The CDR3 sequence is 16 residues long. With 1 base clipped from V and 6 bases from J, the junction kept 8 bases outside the gene matches.

V usage is TRBV4-2 and J usage is TRBJ1-1; D not certain. Germline CDR1 LGHNA, CDR2 YNFKEQ. V shed 0 bases and J shed 8 bases, with 10 bases lying between them. This CDR3 spans 13 amino acids. Here the CDR3 reads CASSQDRGGEAFF. The CDR3 DNA sequence: TGTGCCAGCAGCCAAGATCGGGGAGGAGAAGCTTTCTTT.

The chain is built from TRBV2 and TRBJ1-3; D is ambiguous. V was clipped by 2 bases and J by 0 bases, with 14 bases between them. Per germline, CDR1 SNHLY and CDR2 FYNNEI. The CDR3 covers 17 residues. CDR3 protein: CASSELWAGSSGNTIYF. As DNA, the CDR3 is TGTGCCAGCAGTGAATTGTGGGCGGGAAGCTCTGGAAACACCATATATTTT.

The rearrangement joins TRBV19 to TRBJ1-1; D uncertain. V was clipped by 7 bases and J by 11 bases, with 17 bases between them. This CDR3 has 12 amino acids. Germline V gene sequence: CDR1 LNHDA, CDR2 SQIVND (reference sequence). This chain's CDR3 is CASKVGRARAFF. The CDR3, as DNA: TGTGCCAGTAAGGTCGGGAGGGCTCGTGCTTTCTTT. Drawing the rest from reference TRBV19 and TRBJ1-1, the complete variable domain is DGGITQSPKYLFRKEGQNVTLSCEQNLNHDAMYWYRQDPGQGLRLIYYSQIVNDFQKGDIAEGYSVSREKKESFPLTVTSAQKNPTAFYLCASKVGRARAFFGQGTRLTVV.

This CDR3 reads CASSIGERGQAFF. The CDR3 region has the DNA TGTGCCAGTAGTATAGGGGAGAGGGGGCAAGCTTTCTTT. The chain has TRBV19 and TRBJ1-1; 7 bases map to TRBD1. Germline CDR1 and CDR2: LNHDA and SQIVND (reference sequence). The CDR3 consists of 13 residues. The J segment lost 9 bases and the V segment lost 1 base, leaving 5 bases of the junction unmatched. The full variable domain, with the rest looked up from reference TRBV19 and TRBJ1-1, is DGGITQSPKYLFRKEGQNVTLSCEQNLNHDAMYWYRQDPGQGLRLIYYSQIVNDFQKGDIAEGYSVSREKKESFPLTVTSAQKNPTAFYLCASSIGERGQAFFGQGTRLTVV.

The chain employs TRBV6-5 and TRBJ1-4; tentative D call: TRBD1 (5 bases). Germline V lookup: CDR1 MNHEY, CDR2 SVGAGI. The germline V and J ends were trimmed by 8 bases and 1 base, with 11 bases remaining between them. CDR3 length: 14 amino acids. For the CDR3, the DNA is TGTGCCAGCGGACCCGACAGAACTAATGAAAAACTGTTTTTT. This translates into CASGPDRTNEKLFF.

This chain connects TRBV19 to TRBJ1-2; 8 bases align to TRBD1. Per the germline V gene, CDR1 is LNHDA and CDR2 is SQIVND (reference sequence). The CDR3 runs to 14 residues. Trimming removed 5 bases from V and 4 bases from J; junction bases left unmatched: 6. The CDR3 DNA is TGTGCCAGTAGTCCGACAGGGGCGGCCTATGGCTACACCTTC. This translates into CASSPTGAAYGYTF.

The chain carries TRBV6-6 and TRBJ2-3; the D is unclear. CDR3 length: 11 amino acids. CDR1 MNHNY and CDR2 SVGAGI come from the germline V gene (reference sequence). Between the trimmed V and J ends, which lost 4 bases and 4 bases, there was a span of 3 bases. CDR3 sequence (DNA): TGTGCCAGCAGTTCCTCAGATACGCAGTATTTT. The encoded protein is CASSSSDTQYF.

The rearrangement joins TRBV29-1 to TRBJ2-7; D possibly corresponds to TRBD1 (5 bases). V lost 2 bases and J lost 0, with 11 bases in between. The CDR3 sequence is 14 residues long. The germline V gene encodes CDR1 SQVTM and CDR2 ANQGSEA. CDR3 sequence reads: CSVEIGESSYEQYF. CDR3 in DNA: TGCAGCGTTGAAATAGGGGAAAGCTCCTACGAGCAGTACTTC.

By frequency in the sample, this clone is medium-sized. The chain carries TRBV10-2 and TRBJ2-1; perhaps TRBD2 as D (8 bases). The germline CDR1 and CDR2 sequences are WSHSY and SAAADI. Deletions cut 0 bases from V and 4 bases from J, with 19 bases between. The CDR3 has 18 amino acids. The chain's CDR3 is CASSESGGGGGQYNEQFF. The DNA of the CDR3 is TGCGCCAGCAGTGAGTCGGGAGGGGGCGGGGGGCAATACAATGAGCAGTTCTTC.

Details on this clone: At one end the junction does not follow the germline gene, possibly because of a read error. This CDR3 reads CATSRGYNQPQHF. The CDR3 DNA sequence: TGTGCCACCAGTCGAGGGTACAATCAGCCCCAGCATTTT. The rearrangement joins TRBV6-5 to TRBJ1-5; unclear D gene. This CDR3 is 13 amino acids long. The germline V gene encodes CDR1 MNHEY and CDR2 SVGAGI.

The rearrangement joins TRBV7-8 to TRBJ1-6; 10 bases agree with TRBD1. Germline lookup yields CDR1 SGHVS and CDR2 FQNEAQ. The V segment lost 4 bases and the J segment 8 bases; nucleotides outside the gene matches: 11. This CDR3 has 17 amino acids. In DNA, the CDR3 is TGTGCCAGCAGCTCCGGACAGGAAGGACAGGGGGATTCACCCCTCCACTTT. Amino acid sequence: CASSSGQEGQGDSPLHF.

The chain combines TRBV19 with TRBJ2-4, with TRBD1 matching over 7 bases. The CDR3 length is 16 residues. The J segment lost 1 base and the V segment lost 4 bases, leaving 7 bases of the junction unmatched. Per the germline V gene, CDR1 is LNHDA and CDR2 is SQIVND (reference sequence). The CDR3 DNA reads as TGTGCCAGTAGTACCCTGACAGGGAAGGCCAAAAACATTCAGTACTTC. It encodes CASSTLTGKAKNIQYF.

The chain uses TRBV7-9 and TRBJ1-2; D is ambiguous. Trimming left V 3 bases short and J 7 bases short, with 6 bases between. This CDR3 contains 11 residues. Germline loops: CDR1 SEHNR, CDR2 FQNEAQ (reference sequence). The CDR3 DNA is TGTGCCAGCAGCTTGGGAGGTGGCTACACCTTC. This encodes CASSLGGGYTF.

The chain recombines TRBV5-6 with TRBJ1-2; TRBD1 is a possible D gene (6 bases). The V end lost 4 bases, the J end lost 2 bases, and 9 bases lay between the germline ends. The CDR3 contains 13 residues. From germline, CDR1 is SGHDT and CDR2 YYEEEE. The CDR3 here is CASSPGQNYGYTF. The CDR3 bases are TGTGCCAGCAGCCCCGGACAGAACTATGGCTACACCTTC.

The rearrangement uses TRBV27 and TRBJ2-1, with 7 bases fitting TRBD1. With V trimmed by 6 bases and J by 3 bases, 8 bases remained unmatched. Germline assignment: CDR1 MNHEY and CDR2 SMNVEV (reference sequence). This CDR3 contains 15 residues. CDR3 DNA sequence: TGTGCCAGCAGAGCACAGGGGCCTGACTACAATGAGCAGTTCTTC. Translation gives CASRAQGPDYNEQFF.

This chain uses TRBV5-4 with TRBJ2-5, with 7 nucleotides matching TRBD2. Germline V lookup: CDR1 SGHNT, CDR2 YYREEE (reference sequence). Trimming removed 4 bases from V and 4 bases from J; junction bases left unmatched: 7. CDR3 length: 14 amino acids. CDR3 sequence: CASSIASGPETQYF. CDR3 sequence (DNA): TGTGCCAGCAGCATCGCTAGCGGTCCAGAGACCCAGTACTTC.

V and J are TRBV2 and TRBJ1-2, with TRBD1 matching over 8 bases. Germline values: CDR1 SNHLY, CDR2 FYNNEI. The CDR3 sequence is 16 residues long. The V segment lost 3 bases and the J segment 5 bases; nucleotides outside the gene matches: 11. CDR3: CASSEGTGYYGYGYTF. The CDR3 nucleotides read TGTGCCAGCAGTGAGGGGACAGGCTACTATGGATATGGCTACACCTTC.

The chain recombines TRBV28 with TRBJ2-7; 8 bases align to TRBD1. The CDR3 loop spans 15 amino acids. CDR1 is MDHEN, CDR2 SYDVKM, per germline. Trimming took 3 bases from V and 3 from J; bases not matched to a gene: 7. The CDR3 spells CASSLTGAAHYEQYF. The CDR3, as DNA: TGTGCCAGCAGTTTGACAGGGGCCGCACACTACGAGCAGTACTTC.

This clone was observed once. V and J are TRBV29-1 and TRBJ1-1; no reliable D call. The germline CDR1 and CDR2 sequences are SQVTM and ANQGSEA. V was shortened by 7 bases and J by 2 bases, with 14 bases between the two germline ends. CDR3 length equals 13 residues. The CDR3 sequence: CSAVLSANTEAFF. In DNA, the CDR3 is TGCAGCGCTGTTTTGAGTGCTAACACTGAAGCTTTCTTT.

This rearrangement joins TRBV7-9 to TRBJ2-1; D unclear. Germline loops: CDR1 SEHNR, CDR2 FQNEAQ (reference sequence). The CDR3 length is 12 residues. V lost 3 bases and J 7 bases, leaving 7 bases between the germline ends. The CDR3 sequence is CASSFSPNEQFF. In DNA, the CDR3 is TGTGCCAGCAGCTTTTCCCCTAATGAGCAGTTCTTC.

The chain joins TRBV27 to TRBJ1-2; D perhaps matches TRBD1 (5 bases). Between the trimmed V and J ends, which lost 5 bases and 8 bases, there was a span of 18 bases. The germline CDR1 and CDR2 sequences are MNHEY and SMNVEV (reference sequence). The CDR3 contains 14 residues. The CDR3 DNA follows: TGTGCCAGCAGTGAAGGGGCAAAACTGGGAGGCTACACCTTC. Protein sequence: CASSEGAKLGGYTF.

This rearrangement joins TRBV19 to TRBJ2-7; D possibly corresponds to TRBD2 (6 bases). The germline V gene has CDR1 LNHDA and CDR2 SQIVND (reference sequence). Trimming stripped 3 bases from V and 5 bases from J, with 8 bases between. This CDR3 region has 12 residues. The CDR3 nucleotides read TGTGCCAGTAGTATGTCGGGGGACGAGCAGTACTTC. It encodes CASSMSGDEQYF.

The chain has TRBV19 and TRBJ2-2, with 11 nucleotides matching TRBD1. Germline trimming cut 1 base from V and 7 bases from J; bases unmatched to any gene: 2. The CDR3 consists of 15 residues. The germline V gene encodes CDR1 LNHDA and CDR2 SQIVND (reference sequence). The CDR3 sequence is CASSIGTGGGGELFF. The CDR3 DNA reads TGTGCCAGTAGTATAGGGACAGGGGGCGGCGGGGAGCTGTTTTTT.